This record concerns one T cell receptor beta chain sequence. These data come from a study of blood T cell repertoires in COVID-19. Profiling relied on immunoSEQ multiplex PCR, and the TCRdb table lists in-frame clones only, not all of them. The data show 280,000 or so clones, around nine tenths seen once. This CDR3 contains 16 residues. With 4 bases clipped from V and 6 bases from J, the junction kept 9 bases outside the gene matches. CDR1 is SGHRS and CDR2 is YFSETQ in the germline V gene. The specimen sequenced was PBMCs or T cells enriched from blood (not recorded which). This sequence joins TRBV5-1 and TRBJ2-3, with 12 bases aligning to TRBD2. This TCR came from a woman between 45 and 65 years old who had been exposed to COVID-19. The chain's CDR3 is CASSQRTSGDTDTQYF. CDR3 DNA sequence: TGCGCCAGCAGCCAGAGGACTAGCGGGGATACGGATACGCAGTATTTT.